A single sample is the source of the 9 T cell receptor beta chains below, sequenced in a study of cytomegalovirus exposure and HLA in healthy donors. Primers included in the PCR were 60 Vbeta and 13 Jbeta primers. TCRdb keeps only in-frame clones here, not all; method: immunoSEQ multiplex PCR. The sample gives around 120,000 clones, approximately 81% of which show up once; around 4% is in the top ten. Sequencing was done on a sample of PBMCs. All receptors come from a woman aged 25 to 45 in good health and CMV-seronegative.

The CDR3 reads CASSLNPAGGGYEQYF. The DNA of the CDR3 is TGTGCCAGCAGCTTAAACCCCGCGGGGGGGGGCTACGAGCAGTACTTC. J is TRBJ2-7 and V is TRBV7-2; 9 bases map to TRBD2. The CDR3 covers 16 residues. V was pared by 2 bases and J by 3 bases, with 8 bases of the junction left unmatched. Germline CDR1 is SGHTA and CDR2 is FQGNSA.

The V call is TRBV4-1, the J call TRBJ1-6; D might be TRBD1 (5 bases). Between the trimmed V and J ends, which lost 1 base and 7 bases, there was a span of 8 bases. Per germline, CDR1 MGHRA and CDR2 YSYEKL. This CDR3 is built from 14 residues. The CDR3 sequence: CASSQVAGNSPLHF. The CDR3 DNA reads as TGCGCCAGCAGCCAAGTCGCAGGGAATTCACCCCTCCACTTT.

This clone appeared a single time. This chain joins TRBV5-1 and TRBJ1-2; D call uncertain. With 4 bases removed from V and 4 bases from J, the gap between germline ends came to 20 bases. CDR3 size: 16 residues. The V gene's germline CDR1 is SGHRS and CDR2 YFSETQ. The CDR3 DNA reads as TGCGCCAGCAGCCCCGGACCAGGACTCCTTACCTATGGCTACACCTTC. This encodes CASSPGPGLLTYGYTF.

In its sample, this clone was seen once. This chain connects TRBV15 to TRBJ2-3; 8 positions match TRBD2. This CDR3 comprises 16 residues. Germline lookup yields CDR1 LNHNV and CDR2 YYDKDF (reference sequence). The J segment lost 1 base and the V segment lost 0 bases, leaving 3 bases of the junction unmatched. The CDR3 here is CATSREGREGTDTQYF. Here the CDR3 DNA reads TGTGCCACCAGCAGAGAGGGGCGGGAGGGCACAGATACGCAGTATTTT. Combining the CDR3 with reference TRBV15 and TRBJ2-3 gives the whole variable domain DAMVIQNPRYQVTQFGKPVTLSCSQTLNHNVMYWYQQKSSQAPKLLFHYYDKDFNNEADTPDNFQSRRPNTSFCFLDIRSPGLGDTAMYLCATSREGREGTDTQYFGPGTRLTVL.

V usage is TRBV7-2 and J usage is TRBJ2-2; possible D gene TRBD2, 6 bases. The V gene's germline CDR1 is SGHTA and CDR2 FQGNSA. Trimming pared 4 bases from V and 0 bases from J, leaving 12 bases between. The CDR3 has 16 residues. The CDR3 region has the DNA TGTGCCAGCAGCTGGCGTAGCGGACCGAACACCGGGGAGCTGTTTTTT. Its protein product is CASSWRSGPNTGELFF.

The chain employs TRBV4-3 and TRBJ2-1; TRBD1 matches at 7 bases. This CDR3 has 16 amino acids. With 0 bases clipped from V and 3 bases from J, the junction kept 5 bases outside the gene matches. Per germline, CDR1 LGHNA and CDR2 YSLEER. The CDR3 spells CASSQDTTGYYNEQFF. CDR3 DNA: TGCGCCAGCAGCCAAGACACGACAGGGTACTACAATGAGCAGTTCTTC.

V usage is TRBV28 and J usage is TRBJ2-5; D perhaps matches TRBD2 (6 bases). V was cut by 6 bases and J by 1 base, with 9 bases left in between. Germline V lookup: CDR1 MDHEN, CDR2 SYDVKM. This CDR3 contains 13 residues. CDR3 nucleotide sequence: TGTGCCAGCAGGGCTAGCGTCCAAGAGACCCAGTACTTC. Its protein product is CASRASVQETQYF.

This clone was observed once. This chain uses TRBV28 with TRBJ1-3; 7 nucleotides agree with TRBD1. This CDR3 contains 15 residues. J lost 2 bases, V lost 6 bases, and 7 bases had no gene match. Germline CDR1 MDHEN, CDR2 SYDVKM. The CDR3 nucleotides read TGTGCCAGCAGCTGGCAGGGGGGCGCTGGAAACACCATATATTTT. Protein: CASSWQGGAGNTIYF.

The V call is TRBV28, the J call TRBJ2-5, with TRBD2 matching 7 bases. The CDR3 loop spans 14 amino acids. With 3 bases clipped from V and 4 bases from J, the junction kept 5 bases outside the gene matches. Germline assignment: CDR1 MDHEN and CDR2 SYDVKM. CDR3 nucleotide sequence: TGTGCCAGCAGTTTTTTGACGGGAGGAGAGACCCAGTACTTC. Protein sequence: CASSFLTGGETQYF.